Shown below are 23 T cell receptor beta chains from a single sample sequenced in a study of cytomegalovirus exposure and HLA in healthy donors. PCR amplification relied on 60 Vbeta primers (plus 13 Jbeta primers). TCRdb's copy holds only in-frame clones and misses some; the assay was immunoSEQ multiplex PCR. The sample carries more than 95,000 clones, approximately 74% recorded once. The sequenced sample consisted of PBMCs. The origin of the receptors is a woman in her forties or fifties in good health and CMV-seropositive.

V is TRBV5-1 and J is TRBJ2-5, with TRBD2 as a possible D gene (5 bases). V was pared by 1 base and J by 3 bases, with 16 bases between. This CDR3 has 16 residues. Germline V gene lookup returns CDR1 SGHRS and CDR2 YFSETQ. DNA of the CDR3: TGCGCCAGCAGCTTGCTAGCAGCCTCGGGGAAAGAGACCCAGTACTTC. This gives the protein CASSLLAASGKETQYF.

This chain joins TRBV10-3 and TRBJ2-3, with TRBD2 as a possible D gene (5 bases). With 4 bases removed from V and 0 bases from J, the gap between germline ends came to 8 bases. The CDR3 contains 14 residues. Germline CDR1 is ENHRY and CDR2 is SYGVKD. The CDR3 protein is CAISAPGSTDTQYF. For the CDR3, the DNA is TGTGCCATCAGTGCCCCGGGGAGCACAGATACGCAGTATTTT.

V gene TRBV7-2 combines with J gene TRBJ1-2, with a weak D call TRBD1 (6 bases). Germline V gene sequence: CDR1 SGHTA, CDR2 FQGNSA. Trimming stripped 2 bases from V and 0 bases from J, with 10 bases between. The CDR3 has 15 amino acids. As DNA, the CDR3 is TGTGCCAGCAGCTTAAGTACAGGGTCTAACTATGGCTACACCTTC. This translates into CASSLSTGSNYGYTF.

This clone was detected only a few times. J is TRBJ1-1 and V is TRBV30; TRBD1 matches at 7 bases. CDR3 length: 13 amino acids. Looked up from germline, CDR1 is GTSNPN and CDR2 is SVGIG (reference sequence). Unmatched junction bases numbered 15, after V lost 5 bases and J lost 12 bases. The CDR3: CAWSGQTIRTSFF. In DNA, the CDR3 is TGTGCCTGGTCGGGACAGACCATCAGGACGTCTTTCTTT.

This clone was counted a few times. V usage is TRBV28 and J usage is TRBJ1-4; TRBD1 matches 8 bases. Germline lookup yields CDR1 MDHEN and CDR2 SYDVKM. Germline trimming cut 4 bases from V and 3 bases from J; bases unmatched to any gene: 1. The length of the CDR3 is 14 residues. CDR3 residues: CASSSGQANEKLFF. The CDR3 DNA sequence: TGTGCCAGCAGTTCGGGACAGGCTAATGAAAAACTGTTTTTT.

A few counts support this clone. This rearrangement joins TRBV13 to TRBJ2-5, with 9 bases aligning to TRBD1. The DNA end is a closer match to TRBJ2-7, so the J assignment may be wrong. Germline CDR1 and CDR2: PRHDT and FYEKMQ (reference sequence). The CDR3 contains 14 residues. DNA of the CDR3: TGTGCCAGCAGCCTCGGACAGGGGAACGTCGAGCAGTACTTC. Encoded protein: CASSLGQGNVEQYF.

In this sample, this clone turned up a few times. This chain links TRBV15 with TRBJ2-5; 8 bases are a match to TRBD1. After removal of 10 bases from V and 1 base from J, the junction contained 11 bases not matched to a gene. CDR1 and CDR2 (germline): LNHNV, YYDKDF (reference sequence). The CDR3 is 15 residues long. This chain's CDR3 is CANRGQGAIQETQYF. CDR3 nucleotide sequence: TGTGCCAATCGAGGGCAGGGGGCTATCCAAGAGACCCAGTACTTC.

J is TRBJ2-5 and V is TRBV15, with D maybe TRBD2 (5 bases). Germline lookup yields CDR1 LNHNV and CDR2 YYDKDF (reference sequence). V shed 0 bases and J shed 10 bases, with 9 bases lying between them. The CDR3 is 12 residues long. The CDR3 loop is CATSRDRRDQYF. The DNA of the CDR3 is TGTGCCACCAGCAGAGATCGCCGGGACCAGTACTTC.

The chain couples TRBV7-9 to TRBJ1-2; D may be TRBD1 (5 bases). The CDR3 consists of 18 residues. In germline, CDR1 is SEHNR, CDR2 FQNEAQ (reference sequence). The ends were cut back, 4 bases at V and 8 bases at J, with 29 bases in the middle. In DNA form, the CDR3 reads TGTGCCAGCAGCTCCGGCGAGGGCGGGACTGTGGTGGTTCTGGGCTACACCTTC. Its translation is CASSSGEGGTVVVLGYTF. The full variable domain, rest sourced from reference TRBV7-9 and TRBJ1-2, is DTGVSQNPRHKITKRGQNVTFRCDPISEHNRLYWYRQTLGQGPEFLTYFQNEAQLEKSRLLSDRFSAERPKGSFSTLEIQRTEQGDSAMYLCASSSGEGGTVVVLGYTFGSGTRLTVV.

V usage is TRBV9 and J usage is TRBJ1-2, with D possibly matching TRBD1 (5 bases). The CDR3 is 15 amino acids. Germline CDR1 SGDLS, CDR2 YYNGEE. Between the trimmed V and J ends, which lost 7 bases and 5 bases, there was a span of 21 bases. The CDR3 DNA follows: TGTGCCAGCTCCGATAAATGGACAAATCAATATGGCTACACCTTC. As protein: CASSDKWTNQYGYTF.

At least ten counts were recorded for this clone. The chain employs TRBV4-1 and TRBJ1-2; D gene uncertain. From germline, CDR1 is MGHRA and CDR2 YSYEKL. V was clipped by 4 bases and J by 2 bases, with 8 bases between them. The length of the CDR3 is 13 residues. For the CDR3, the DNA is TGCGCCAGCAGCCCCGGGTTGAACTATGGCTACACCTTC. Protein: CASSPGLNYGYTF.

V usage is TRBV5-1 and J usage is TRBJ2-3; 11 nucleotides line up with TRBD2. Germline CDR1 SGHRS, CDR2 YFSETQ. This CDR3 spans 16 amino acids. Trimming at V came to 3 bases and at J to 8 bases, leaving 11 bases not matched to a gene. The CDR3 is CASSSYSGGAMGTQYF. CDR3 sequence (DNA): TGCGCCAGCAGCTCTTATAGCGGGGGGGCGATGGGTACGCAGTATTTT.

The chain uses TRBV6-5 and TRBJ2-3; a possible D gene is TRBD1 (5 bases). CDR3 length: 15 residues. The V end lost 0 bases, the J end lost 6 bases, and 13 bases lay between the germline ends. The V gene's germline CDR1 is MNHEY and CDR2 SVGAGI. The CDR3 is CASSYSPGYRDTQYF. DNA of the CDR3: TGTGCCAGCAGTTACTCTCCTGGATACAGGGATACGCAGTATTTT.

The CDR3 loop reads CASSVDPSGVYEQYF. CDR3 in DNA: TGTGCCAGCAGCGTAGACCCGTCGGGGGTCTACGAGCAGTACTTC. The chain combines TRBV9 with TRBJ2-7, with a weak D call TRBD2 (6 bases). The CDR3 contains 15 residues. V was trimmed by 0 bases and J by 3 bases, leaving 13 bases between them. Germline-derived CDR1 and CDR2 are SGDLS and YYNGEE. The whole variable domain, filled in from reference TRBV9 and TRBJ2-7, reads DSGVTQTPKHLITATGQRVTLRCSPRSGDLSVYWYQQSLDQGLQFLIQYYNGEERAKGNILERFSAQQFPDLHSELNLSSLELGDSALYFCASSVDPSGVYEQYFGPGTRLTVT.

The V call is TRBV5-4, the J call TRBJ2-7, with 10 bases that match TRBD2. The CDR3 spans 15 residues. V was pared by 3 bases and J by 2 bases, with 5 bases of the junction left unmatched. CDR1 is SGHNT and CDR2 is YYREEE in the germline V gene (reference sequence). CDR3: CASSSLAGGPYEQYF. The CDR3 DNA sequence: TGTGCCAGCAGCTCATTAGCGGGAGGACCCTACGAGCAGTACTTC.

The chain carries TRBV7-8 and TRBJ2-7, with D possibly TRBD2 on 5 matching bases. The V gene's germline CDR1 is SGHVS and CDR2 FQNEAQ. V lost 3 bases and J 5 bases, leaving 11 bases between the germline ends. The CDR3 runs to 13 residues. CDR3 DNA sequence: TGTGCCAGCAGCTTGACGGGGTCCCACGAGCAGTACTTC. Protein sequence: CASSLTGSHEQYF.

This clone was recorded a few times. The chain combines TRBV4-2 with TRBJ1-4, with D perhaps TRBD1 (6 bases). Trimming left V 3 bases short and J 8 bases short, with 19 bases between. Germline-derived CDR1 and CDR2 are LGHNA and YNFKEQ. CDR3 length: 16 residues. This chain's CDR3 is CASSHFDRDTPEKLFF. The CDR3, as DNA: TGTGCCAGCAGCCATTTTGACCGGGACACCCCCGAAAAACTGTTTTTT.

This chain connects TRBV29-1 to TRBJ2-2; D might be TRBD2 (6 bases). Looked up from germline, CDR1 is SQVTM and CDR2 is ANQGSEA. The CDR3 sequence is 18 residues long. V was clipped by 1 base and J by 1 base, with 19 bases between them. The CDR3, as DNA: TGCAGCGTTGAAGGGACATCAGGCGGGAATATGAACACCGGGGAGCTGTTTTTT. Its protein is CSVEGTSGGNMNTGELFF.

The V and J genes are TRBV7-2 and TRBJ2-1; TRBD1 matches 7 bases. Germline CDR1 is SGHTA and CDR2 is FQGNSA. The V gene end was trimmed by 5 bases and the J gene end by 7 bases; junction bases not matched to a gene: 11. The length of the CDR3 is 15 residues. The CDR3 here is CASSLQGLVRNEQFF. The CDR3, as DNA: TGTGCCAGCAGCCTACAGGGGTTGGTTCGGAATGAGCAGTTCTTC.

The J gene is TRBJ2-7, the V gene TRBV7-2, with 8 bases fitting TRBD1. V gave up 5 bases and J gave up 7 bases; unmatched junction bases: 10. CDR3 length equals 14 residues. Germline CDR1 is SGHTA and CDR2 is FQGNSA. This CDR3 is CASSPGQVKGEQYF. The CDR3 region has the DNA TGTGCCAGCAGCCCGGGACAGGTCAAAGGGGAGCAGTACTTC.

V usage is TRBV7-8 and J usage is TRBJ1-1, with D possibly matching TRBD1 (5 bases). The CDR3 is 16 residues long. V lost 6 bases, J lost 1 base, and 18 bases lay in between. Germline V gene sequence: CDR1 SGHVS, CDR2 FQNEAQ. The CDR3 DNA sequence: TGTGCCAGCAGGCGGAGGGGTGGGTTGGAGAACACTGAAGCTTTCTTT. Translation gives CASRRRGGLENTEAFF.

The genes are TRBV18 and TRBJ1-1; D gene uncertain. CDR1 is KGHSH, CDR2 LQKENI, per germline. CDR3 length: 14 residues. V dropped 4 bases and J dropped 1 base, with 10 bases sitting between them. The CDR3 region has the DNA TGTGCCAGCTCACTTCTCGAGGGGAACACTGAAGCTTTCTTT. Translation: CASSLLEGNTEAFF.

The V call is TRBV18, the J call TRBJ1-6; D not resolved. CDR1 is KGHSH and CDR2 is LQKENI in the germline V gene. The V and J ends lost 8 bases and 0 bases respectively, with 11 bases between them. There are 15 residues in the CDR3. The CDR3 nucleotides are TGTGCCAGCGCAATATTGAGCTCCTATAATTCACCCCTCCACTTT. Its translation: CASAILSSYNSPLHF.